This T cell receptor beta chain was observed in a study of blood T cell repertoires in COVID-19. The germline V and J ends were trimmed by 8 bases and 6 bases, with 16 bases remaining between them. Germline CDR1 is SEHNR and CDR2 is FQNEAQ (reference sequence). This CDR3 contains 13 residues. TCRdb's table, derived via immunoSEQ multiplex PCR, lists solely in-frame clones and lacks some. The sample holds 65,000 to 90,000 clones; about 93% are singletons and the top ten take around 5.4%. This sequence joins TRBV7-9 and TRBJ1-2; maybe TRBD1 (5 bases). The sample was peripheral blood. The TCR sequence derives from a human donor in a cohort sampled during active COVID-19. In DNA, the CDR3 is TGTGCCAGCGCCATGACAGCATTTAATGGCTACACCTTC. The encoded protein is CASAMTAFNGYTF.